One and the same sample provided the 22 T cell receptor beta chains below, sequenced in a study of siplizumab effects on memory and regulatory T cells (dated by TCRdb to between 2018 and 2020). The library was prepared using the immunoSEQ multiplex PCR assay. TCRdb re-hosts the immuneACCESS table, in-frame sequences only. Its copies lack some clones; in the studies checked, an unresolved V gene accounts for under half of them, and the cause for the rest is not known. The sample data list about 100,000 clones, and about 94% of these were observed just once. 1% to 1.5% of the sample is taken by the ten largest. Sequencing was performed on non-Treg CD4+ T cells sorted from blood. The sample's cell subset or site label is to be understood as: FACS-sorted unstimulated CD4+ non-regulatory T cells. These receptors all stem from a human donor in good health.

This chain joins TRBV19 and TRBJ2-3, with 11 bases matching TRBD2. The CDR3 consists of 14 residues. V lost 4 bases to trimming and J lost 5 bases; unmatched junction nucleotides: 2. Germline lookup yields CDR1 LNHDA and CDR2 SQIVND (reference sequence). Written as DNA, the CDR3 is TGTGCCAGTAGTAGGGGACTAGCGGAAGATACGCAGTATTTT. This gives the protein CASSRGLAEDTQYF.

This chain links TRBV19 with TRBJ2-2; D is possibly TRBD2 (5 bases). Germline CDR1 LNHDA, CDR2 SQIVND (reference sequence). V was clipped by 5 bases and J by 6 bases, with 13 bases between them. The length of the CDR3 is 14 residues. The CDR3 coding sequence is TGTGCCAGTAGTCGGGCTGCGAGGGCCGGGGAGCTGTTTTTT. This encodes CASSRAARAGELFF.

The chain recombines TRBV11-2 with TRBJ2-7; D possibly corresponds to TRBD2 (5 bases). The CDR3 extends over 13 amino acids. Germline V gene sequence: CDR1 SGHAT, CDR2 FQNNGV. V lost 5 bases, J lost 3 bases, and 11 bases lay in between. The CDR3 sequence: CASSLGGLYEQYF. The CDR3, as DNA: TGTGCCAGCAGCCTGGGCGGGCTCTACGAGCAGTACTTC.

In its sample, this clone was seen once. This sequence joins TRBV21-1 and TRBJ2-1; TRBD2 is taken as the D call from the table, unchecked against the DNA. TRBV21-1 is deemed a pseudogene. The CDR3 is 14 residues long. CDR3 sequence reads: CASSGGLAGYEQFF. Written as DNA, the CDR3 is TGTGCCAGCAGCGGGGGACTAGCGGGGTATGAGCAGTTCTTC.

The chain joins TRBV12-5 to TRBJ2-3, with D perhaps matching TRBD1 or TRBD2 (6 bases each). This CDR3 is built from 15 residues. Germline loops: CDR1 LGHNT, CDR2 FRNRAP. The germline V and J ends were trimmed by 6 bases and 6 bases, with 19 bases remaining between them. DNA of the CDR3: TGTGCTAGTGGATCGGGACTTCTCCAGGGGGATACGCAGTATTTT. It specifies CASGSGLLQGDTQYF.

V is TRBV18 and J is TRBJ1-2; tentatively, D is TRBD1 (5 bases). The V and J ends lost 1 base and 7 bases respectively, with 7 bases between them. Germline CDR1 KGHSH, CDR2 LQKENI. This CDR3 contains 12 residues. CDR3 sequence: CASSPQGFGYTF. CDR3 bases: TGTGCCAGCTCACCACAGGGGTTTGGCTACACCTTC.

This sequence joins TRBV28 and TRBJ2-5, with D perhaps matching TRBD1 (6 bases). Germline assignment: CDR1 MDHEN and CDR2 SYDVKM. V was shortened by 2 bases and J by 4 bases, with 11 bases between the two germline ends. The CDR3 extends over 14 amino acids. The CDR3 sequence: CASSLVQGRETQYF. In nucleotides, the CDR3 is TGTGCCAGCAGTTTAGTACAGGGACGAGAGACCCAGTACTTC.

V gene TRBV5-5 combines with J gene TRBJ2-2; TRBD2 matches at 7 bases. Germline-derived CDR1 and CDR2 are SGHKS and YYEKEE (reference sequence). This CDR3 contains 14 residues. The trim removed 0 bases at V and 6 bases at J, leaving 2 bases unmatched. CDR3 loop: CASSLGLAAGELFF. In DNA, the CDR3 is TGTGCCAGCAGCTTGGGACTAGCCGCCGGGGAGCTGTTTTTT.

The chain couples TRBV7-3 to TRBJ1-1; D not certain. The CDR3 has 13 residues. V lost 5 bases and J lost 2, with 9 bases in between. Germline values: CDR1 SGHTA, CDR2 FQGTGA. The CDR3: CASSTDSNTEAFF. CDR3 in DNA: TGTGCCAGCAGCACCGACTCAAACACTGAAGCTTTCTTT.

This chain connects TRBV7-3 to TRBJ1-1, with 8 positions matching TRBD1. The CDR3 has 14 amino acids. Germline V CDR1 and CDR2: SGHTA, FQGTGA. Trimming removed 3 bases from V and 5 bases from J; junction bases left unmatched: 5. The CDR3 sequence: CASSFGQGNTEAFF. The CDR3, as DNA: TGTGCCAGCAGCTTTGGACAGGGTAATACTGAAGCTTTCTTT.

This chain links TRBV19 with TRBJ2-5; 8 bases align to TRBD1. Germline CDR1 reads LNHDA; CDR2 reads SQIVND (reference sequence). The ends lost 5 bases at V and 1 base at J; junction bases unmatched: 3. CDR3 length: 14 residues. CDR3 bases: TGTGCCAGTAGTTCGACAGGGGTCCAAGAGACCCAGTACTTC. This encodes CASSSTGVQETQYF.

The chain carries TRBV6-5 and TRBJ2-1, with no clear D. Trimming removed 6 bases at V and 8 bases at J, with 8 bases between. The CDR3 is 11 residues long. CDR1 and CDR2 (germline): MNHEY, SVGAGI. The CDR3 sequence is CASRIEDEQFF. The CDR3 DNA sequence: TGTGCCAGCAGGATCGAGGATGAGCAGTTCTTC.

The chain employs TRBV7-8 and TRBJ2-7; the D gene is possibly TRBD1 (5 bases). This CDR3 is built from 14 residues. Germline V gene sequence: CDR1 SGHVS, CDR2 FQNEAQ. The germline V and J ends were trimmed by 4 bases and 1 base, with 11 bases remaining between them. The CDR3 is CASSSRSGSYEQYF. For the CDR3, the DNA is TGTGCCAGCAGCTCGAGGTCAGGGTCCTACGAGCAGTACTTC. Supplemented by reference TRBV7-8 and TRBJ2-7, the full variable domain reads GAGVSQSPRYKVAKRGQDVALRCDPISGHVSLFWYQQALGQGPEFLTYFQNEAQLDKSGLPSDRFFAERPEGSVSTLKIQRTQQEDSAVYLCASSSRSGSYEQYFGPGTRLTVT.

This clone showed up just once. This sequence joins TRBV4-1 and TRBJ2-7; the D gene is possibly TRBD2 (5 bases). Trimming pared 0 bases from V and 2 bases from J, leaving 11 bases between. CDR3 length: 15 amino acids. Germline CDR1 is MGHRA and CDR2 is YSYEKL. CDR3 coding DNA: TGCGCCAGCAGCCAAGATGAGGGATTACCCTACGAGCAGTACTTC. The encoded protein is CASSQDEGLPYEQYF.

Only one count was recorded for this clone. This chain links TRBV20-1 with TRBJ2-3; maybe TRBD1 (5 bases). The germline gives CDR1 DFQATT, CDR2 SNEGSKA (reference sequence). This CDR3 has 11 residues. The CDR3 here is CTGQDTDTQYF. CDR3 DNA: TGCACCGGACAAGACACAGATACGCAGTATTTT.

A word on this clone: At one end, the junction sequence differs from germline, possibly due to a read error. The chain uses TRBV4-1 and TRBJ2-2, with D maybe TRBD2 (6 bases). From germline, CDR1 is MGHRA and CDR2 YSYEKL. CDR3 length: 18 residues. CDR3 DNA sequence: TGCGCCAACAGCCAAGGCGTCCTAGCGACATTTAACACCGGGGAGCTGTTTTTT. Translating gives CANSQGVLATFNTGELFF.

The chain has TRBV5-1 and TRBJ1-5, with D possibly being TRBD1 (6 bases). Trimming shortened V by 4 bases and J by 2 bases, and 16 bases separated the two germline ends. Looked up from germline, CDR1 is SGHRS and CDR2 is YFSETQ. This CDR3 has 16 residues. CDR3 sequence (DNA): TGCGCCAGCAGCCCCACAACAGGGACCGGCAATCAGCCCCAGCATTTT. It encodes CASSPTTGTGNQPQHF.

This chain links TRBV9 with TRBJ2-2; 8 nucleotides align to TRBD1. Germline values: CDR1 SGDLS, CDR2 YYNGEE. V lost 2 bases to trimming and J lost 5 bases; unmatched junction nucleotides: 8. The CDR3 runs to 16 residues. CDR3 bases: TGTGCCAGCAGCGTCTCACAGGGGGGTAGGACCGGGGAGCTGTTTTTT. Amino acids: CASSVSQGGRTGELFF.

The V call is TRBV10-3, the J call TRBJ1-1; TRBD1 matches at 7 bases. V was clipped by 3 bases and J by 2 bases; unmatched bases: 6. This CDR3 contains 15 residues. Germline CDR1 is ENHRY and CDR2 is SYGVKD. The CDR3 protein is CAISEGTVGNTEAFF. CDR3 DNA sequence: TGTGCCATCAGTGAAGGGACAGTGGGAAACACTGAAGCTTTCTTT.

The rearrangement links TRBV5-6 to TRBJ2-3; D is unresolved. V was clipped by 6 bases and J by 1 base, with 18 bases between them. Germline assignment: CDR1 SGHDT and CDR2 YYEEEE. CDR3 length: 16 residues. The CDR3: CASNPGLSLGTDTQYF. The CDR3 nucleotides are TGTGCCAGCAACCCTGGGCTGTCGTTGGGCACAGATACGCAGTATTTT.

The chain recombines TRBV11-2 with TRBJ2-7; D gene ambiguous. The CDR3 loop spans 12 amino acids. V lost 8 bases to trimming and J lost 0 bases, with 8 bases between them. Germline CDR1 and CDR2: SGHAT and FQNNGV. The CDR3 protein is CASGTGSYEQYF. The DNA for the CDR3 is TGTGCCAGCGGCACGGGCTCCTACGAGCAGTACTTC.

V is TRBV5-1 and J is TRBJ2-2; D not certain. Between the trimmed V and J ends, which lost 6 bases and 0 bases, there was a span of 12 bases. This CDR3 is built from 15 residues. Germline CDR1 reads SGHRS; CDR2 reads YFSETQ. The CDR3 DNA sequence: TGCGCCAGCAAAGAGAGCGCCTCGAACACCGGGGAGCTGTTTTTT. Amino acid sequence: CASKESASNTGELFF.